Shown below are 16 T cell receptor beta chains from a single sample sequenced in a study of T cells in Graves' hyperthyroidism and ophthalmopathy. Authors of the study amplified TCR beta CDR3 regions from RNA transcripts. The TCR CDR3 first-round RT-PCR relied on the HTBI primer set. MiXCR, applied by TCRdb to the multiplex PCR reads, yields one record per CDR3 protein. The sample yields 300,000 to 450,000 distinct CDR3 sequences, about 18% seen once. Sequencing used blood. The receptors derive from a woman aged 30 to 39 with Graves' hyperthyroidism that later progressed to Graves' ophthalmopathy.

This clonotype has ten or more counts. CDR3 residues: CASSPWTGGSNTEAFF. DNA for the CDR3: TGTGCCAGCTCACCCTGGACAGGGGGATCGAACACTGAAGCTTTCTTT. The rearrangement joins TRBV18 to TRBJ1-1, with TRBD1 matching over 10 bases. Germline V gene sequence: CDR1 KGHSH, CDR2 LQKENI. The CDR3 length is 16 residues. The J segment lost 1 base and the V segment lost 3 bases, leaving 5 bases of the junction unmatched.

Turning to this clonotype: Just one base apart from a much larger clone, this may be a read error. This sequence joins TRBV3-1 and TRBJ2-3; D might be TRBD1 (6 bases). Germline loops: CDR1 LGHDT, CDR2 YNNKEL (reference sequence). There are 14 residues in the CDR3. CDR3 loop: CASNRGGEGDTRYF. CDR3 nucleotide sequence: TGTGCCAGCAACAGAGGGGGAGAAGGAGATACGCGGTATTTT.

In its sample, this clonotype was seen many times. This chain uses TRBV7-2 with TRBJ2-7, with D possibly matching TRBD2 (5 bases). CDR1 and CDR2 from the germline V gene are SGHTA and FQGNSA. There are 13 residues in the CDR3. V was cut by 3 bases and J by 3 bases, with 9 bases left in between. The chain's CDR3 is CASSFGINYEQYF. CDR3 bases: TGTGCCAGCAGCTTCGGGATAAACTACGAGCAGTACTTC.

This clonotype was observed many times. A much larger clone is a single base away; this may be a read error. The gene calls are TRBV28 and TRBJ2-7; 8 bases line up with TRBD1. Looked up from germline, CDR1 is MDHEN and CDR2 is SYDVKM. V dropped 6 bases and J dropped 3; count of bases not matched to a gene: 4. CDR3 size: 13 residues. CDR3 sequence reads: CASSRTGYYEQYF. The CDR3 nucleotides are TGTGCCAGCAGCCGGACAGGGTACTACGAGCAGTACTTC.

Worth noting for this clonotype: This may come from a read error, since a much larger clone is one base off. The CDR3 DNA is TGTGCCAGCAGCTCCTCTCTCAATCCTCGCGAGCAGTACTTC. It translates to CASSSSLNPREQYF. This chain joins TRBV7-9 and TRBJ2-7; D is unresolved. The CDR3 loop spans 14 amino acids. The germline gives CDR1 SEHNR, CDR2 FQNEAQ (reference sequence). V shed 4 bases and J shed 6 bases, with 16 bases lying between them. The full variable domain, rest sourced from reference TRBV7-9 and TRBJ2-7, is DTGVSQNPRHKITKRGQNVTFRCDPISEHNRLYWYRQTLGQGPEFLTYFQNEAQLEKSRLLSDRFSAERPKGSFSTLEIQRTEQGDSAMYLCASSSSLNPREQYFGPGTRLTVT.

In this sample, this clonotype turned up many times. The gene calls are TRBV27 and TRBJ1-5; no reliable D call. CDR1 and CDR2 (germline): MNHEY, SMNVEV (reference sequence). Trimming cost V 6 bases and J 4 bases, with 10 bases left between them. This CDR3 has 13 residues. Here the CDR3 DNA reads TGTGCCAGCAGCCGACGGGAGAATCAGCCCCAGCATTTT. Translated, it gives CASSRRENQPQHF.

This clonotype was observed a few times. This rearrangement joins TRBV24-1 to TRBJ2-1; 11 bases match TRBD1. V gave up 4 bases and J gave up 2 bases; unmatched junction bases: 3. CDR3 length equals 16 residues. CDR1 is KGHDR and CDR2 is SFDVKD in the germline V gene. DNA of the CDR3: TGTGCCACCAGTGACCGGGACAGGGGGGCCTACAATGAGCAGTTCTTC. Translating gives CATSDRDRGAYNEQFF.

As concerns this clonotype: A much larger clonotype is one base distant, so this may be a read error. V is TRBV24-1 and J is TRBJ2-5; 7 nucleotides line up with TRBD1. V dropped 12 bases and J dropped 7; count of bases not matched to a gene: 10. This CDR3 is built from 12 residues. From germline, CDR1 is KGHDR and CDR2 SFDVKD. In nucleotides, the CDR3 is TGTGCCTCAGGACAGGATGAAGGGACCCAGTACTTC. Translated: CASGQDEGTQYF.

This clonotype showed up many times. The chain is built from TRBV28 and TRBJ1-5; TRBD1 matches at 7 bases. In germline, CDR1 is MDHEN, CDR2 SYDVKM. J was trimmed by 7 bases and V by 6 bases; bases with no gene match: 3. The CDR3 covers 12 residues. CDR3 in amino acids: CASRLQGQPQHF. In DNA form, the CDR3 reads TGTGCCAGCAGGTTACAGGGGCAGCCCCAGCATTTT.

As for this clonotype: This sequence may be a read error, since a much larger clone differs from it by one base. This chain joins TRBV11-2 and TRBJ2-3, with D tentatively TRBD1 (5 bases). CDR3 length equals 12 residues. The germline V gene encodes CDR1 SGHAT and CDR2 FQNNGV. The CDR3 nucleotides are TGTGCCAGCAAGCCGGTTACAGGTACGCAGTATTTT. Protein: CASKPVTGTQYF.

This clonotype was seen at least ten times. V usage is TRBV30 and J usage is TRBJ2-1; 8 nucleotides align to TRBD2. V lost 1 base to trimming and J lost 0 bases; unmatched junction nucleotides: 8. The CDR3 contains 17 residues. CDR1 and CDR2 from the germline V gene are GTSNPN and SVGIG (reference sequence). Here the CDR3 reads CAWSGGGLKSSYNEQFF. DNA of the CDR3: TGTGCCTGGAGTGGCGGGGGGCTCAAGAGCTCCTACAATGAGCAGTTCTTC.

This clonotype was seen a handful of times. The genes are TRBV6-1 and TRBJ2-7; 12 nucleotides line up with TRBD2. The germline gives CDR1 MNHNS, CDR2 SASEGT. With V trimmed by 5 bases and J by 4 bases, 6 bases remained unmatched. CDR3 length: 15 residues. This CDR3 is CASSPPSGGAYEQYF. CDR3 nucleotides: TGTGCCAGCAGTCCCCCTAGCGGGGGGGCATACGAGCAGTACTTC.

The V call is TRBV30, the J call TRBJ2-3; the D is unclear. CDR3 length: 14 amino acids. Looked up from germline, CDR1 is GTSNPN and CDR2 is SVGIG (reference sequence). Trimming shortened V by 0 bases and J by 0 bases, and 7 bases separated the two germline ends. CDR3 nucleotides: TGTGCCTGGAGTGTGAAGGGAAGCACAGATACGCAGTATTTT. Residues: CAWSVKGSTDTQYF.

The table lists this clonotype with a few counts. The CDR3 DNA sequence: TGCGCCAGCAGTCAGCGGGAGTCGCTAATTGAGGAGCTGTTTTTT. It specifies CASSQRESLIEELFF. The chain combines TRBV4-1 with TRBJ2-2, with 8 bases aligning to TRBD2. The V gene end was trimmed by 6 bases and the J gene end by 10 bases; junction bases not matched to a gene: 13. CDR1 is MGHRA, CDR2 YSYEKL, per germline. This CDR3 spans 15 amino acids.

This clonotype has more than one count but fewer than ten. The chain couples TRBV20-1 to TRBJ1-5; possible D gene TRBD1, 5 bases. V shed 3 bases and J shed 3 bases, with 9 bases lying between them. This CDR3 spans 13 amino acids. Per germline, CDR1 DFQATT and CDR2 SNEGSKA (reference sequence). Here the CDR3 DNA reads TGCAGTGCTAGGGGGGGATTCAATCAGCCCCAGCATTTT. This gives the protein CSARGGFNQPQHF.

This clonotype showed up just a few times. This chain connects TRBV27 to TRBJ2-1; no definite D call. Trimming stripped 2 bases from V and 9 bases from J, with 11 bases between. The germline gives CDR1 MNHEY, CDR2 SMNVEV (reference sequence). The CDR3 runs 13 residues. The DNA for the CDR3 is TGTGCCAGCAGTTTAGTGTGGGATAGTGAGCAGTTCTTC. Amino acids: CASSLVWDSEQFF.